These 10 T cell receptor beta chains came from one sample sequenced in a study of response to subunit inactivated influenza vaccine. TCRdb processed the RT-PCR reads anew with MiXCR; each CDR3 protein has one entry. Altogether about 160,000 distinct CDR3 sequences are present, roughly a tenth being singletons, with the ten largest covering over 10%. This specimen consisted of non-naive T cells sorted from PBMCs, obtained 35 to 45 days after vaccination. Source of these receptors: a middle-aged man who received an inactivated influenza vaccine.

This rearrangement joins TRBV20-1 to TRBJ2-7, with D perhaps matching TRBD1 (7 bases). Trimming removed 4 bases from V and 1 base from J, with 14 bases in between. The CDR3 is made up of 14 amino acids. The germline V gene has CDR1 DFQATT and CDR2 SNEGSKA (reference sequence). The CDR3 nucleotides read TGCAGTGCTAAGTTGACAGGGAGGTCCTACGAGCAGTACTTC. Translated, it gives CSAKLTGRSYEQYF.

V usage is TRBV6-1 and J usage is TRBJ2-5, with D perhaps matching TRBD1 or TRBD2 (5 bases each). V was cut by 6 bases and J by 4 bases, with 12 bases left in between. The germline V gene has CDR1 MNHNS and CDR2 SASEGT. The CDR3 totals 13 residues. CDR3 residues: CASRPGPAETQYF. For the CDR3, the DNA is TGTGCCAGCAGGCCGGGGCCCGCAGAGACCCAGTACTTC.

The sample holds a few counts of this clonotype. The chain has TRBV6-5 and TRBJ2-7; 11 positions match TRBD1. The germline V gene encodes CDR1 MNHEY and CDR2 SVGAGI. V lost 5 bases and J lost 5; bases outside the gene matches: 11. This CDR3 is built from 16 residues. The chain's CDR3 is CASSNRRTGGMNEQYF. The CDR3 DNA is TGTGCCAGCAGTAACCGACGGACAGGGGGCATGAACGAGCAGTACTTC.

This clonotype has a handful of counts. The gene calls are TRBV20-1 and TRBJ1-2; D is possibly TRBD1 (5 bases). V lost 0 bases and J 8 bases, leaving 16 bases between the germline ends. Germline loops: CDR1 DFQATT, CDR2 SNEGSKA (reference sequence). This CDR3 spans 14 amino acids. The CDR3 region is CSARDPGTPEGYTF. DNA of the CDR3: TGCAGTGCTAGAGATCCCGGGACTCCCGAGGGCTACACCTTC.

This chain uses TRBV20-1 with TRBJ2-1; 8 positions agree with TRBD2. V trimming: 6 bases; J trimming: 0 bases; junction bases outside the gene matches: 7. This CDR3 has 15 amino acids. Germline loops: CDR1 DFQATT, CDR2 SNEGSKA (reference sequence). The CDR3 sequence is CSARSGSSSYNEQFF. The CDR3 bases are TGCAGTGCCAGAAGCGGGAGCAGCTCCTACAATGAGCAGTTCTTC.

The chain couples TRBV7-2 to TRBJ1-2; 7 bases are shared with TRBD1. The V gene end was trimmed by 5 bases and the J gene end by 4 bases; junction bases not matched to a gene: 13. Germline CDR1 SGHTA, CDR2 FQGNSA. The length of the CDR3 is 16 residues. The CDR3 DNA reads TGTGCCAGCAGCCGGGTACAGGGGCGGGAGCCCTATGGCTACACCTTC. It encodes CASSRVQGREPYGYTF.

The V and J genes are TRBV20-1 and TRBJ2-7, with 7 bases matching TRBD1. Germline loops: CDR1 DFQATT, CDR2 SNEGSKA (reference sequence). This CDR3 is built from 14 residues. The ends lost 5 bases at V and 1 base at J; junction bases unmatched: 8. This CDR3 is CSAFRDRGSYEQYF. Here the CDR3 DNA reads TGCAGTGCTTTCCGGGACAGAGGATCCTACGAGCAGTACTTC.

V gene TRBV19 combines with J gene TRBJ1-5; 7 nucleotides match TRBD1. The CDR3 sequence is 15 residues long. Germline V gives CDR1 LNHDA, CDR2 SQIVND (reference sequence). With 5 bases clipped from V and 6 bases from J, the junction kept 10 bases outside the gene matches. The CDR3 nucleotides read TGTGCCAGTAGTTCAGACGACAGGGAGGCTCAGCCCCAGCATTTT. This translates into CASSSDDREAQPQHF.

This clonotype was seen only a few times. This sequence joins TRBV2 and TRBJ1-2, with 7 positions matching TRBD1. This CDR3 is 14 amino acids long. J gave up 0 bases and V 7 bases, and 5 bases lay outside the gene matches. CDR1 is SNHLY, CDR2 FYNNEI, per germline. CDR3 sequence (DNA): TGTGCCAGCATCGGAGACAGGGCTAACTATGGCTACACCTTC. This translates into CASIGDRANYGYTF.

This clonotype was found many times. The rearrangement uses TRBV11-2 and TRBJ2-5, with 7 bases aligning to TRBD2. The CDR3 has 16 residues. Germline loops: CDR1 SGHAT, CDR2 FQNNGV. Losses at the gene ends were 4 bases for V and 1 base for J; bases not matched to a gene: 9. The CDR3 is CASSSLGGGVQETQYF. CDR3 coding DNA: TGTGCCAGCAGCTCCCTAGGCGGGGGAGTCCAAGAGACCCAGTACTTC.